A single sample gave rise to the 25 T cell receptor beta chains below, sequenced in a study of T cells in Graves' hyperthyroidism and ophthalmopathy. Amplification of TCR beta CDR3 regions used RNA as the template. The HTBI set primed first-round TCR CDR3 RT-PCR. TCRdb redid the calling of the multiplex PCR reads with MiXCR, one entry per CDR3 protein. The sample includes approximately 400,000 distinct CDR3 sequences, 11% to 15% seen only once; the top ten take 25% to 30%. What was sequenced was blood. These receptors were taken from a man between 45 and 60 years old with Graves' ophthalmopathy.

Worth noting for this clonotype: Given a much more abundant clone one base away, this may be a read error. The chain uses TRBV6-1 and TRBJ2-3; D might be TRBD2 (6 bases). Trimming shortened V by 6 bases and J by 4 bases, and 20 bases separated the two germline ends. The length of the CDR3 is 16 residues. Germline V CDR1 and CDR2: MNHNS, SASEGT. The CDR3 loop reads CASSPFLAPSADTQYF. CDR3 in DNA: TGTGCCAGCAGCCCTTTTCTGGCGCCTAGCGCAGATACGCAGTATTTT.

In this sample, this clonotype turned up many times. V and J are TRBV5-1 and TRBJ1-2; 10 nucleotides match TRBD1. Germline V gene lookup returns CDR1 SGHRS and CDR2 YFSETQ. The CDR3 length is 12 residues. V shed 4 bases and J 7 bases; nucleotides not matched to a gene: 1. CDR3 amino acids: CASSRTGGGYTF. CDR3 nucleotide sequence: TGCGCCAGCAGCCGGACAGGGGGTGGCTACACCTTC.

This clonotype was seen more than once but under ten times. The chain carries TRBV28 and TRBJ1-5, with TRBD1 matching over 10 bases. The ends lost 4 bases at V and 3 bases at J; junction bases unmatched: 6. This CDR3 region has 16 residues. Germline V lookup: CDR1 MDHEN, CDR2 SYDVKM. The CDR3, as DNA: TGTGCCAGCAGTTCCTACGGGACAGGGGCCAATCAGCCCCAGCATTTT. This sequence encodes CASSSYGTGANQPQHF.

Ten or more counts support this clonotype. The rearrangement joins TRBV7-6 to TRBJ2-1, with a possible D match to TRBD1 (6 bases). Per the germline V gene, CDR1 is SGHVS and CDR2 is FNYEAQ. CDR3 length equals 14 residues. Trimming cost V 1 base and J 8 bases, with 12 bases left between them. The CDR3 region is CASSLDGGLDEQFF. The CDR3 DNA is TGTGCCAGCAGCTTAGATGGGGGCTTAGATGAGCAGTTCTTC.

This clonotype has ten or more counts. V is TRBV12-3 or TRBV12-4 and J is TRBJ1-2; a possible D gene is TRBD1 (6 bases). CDR3 length: 13 amino acids. V was pared by 6 bases and J by 7 bases, with 15 bases between. CDR3: CASSPAGAGGYTF. The CDR3 DNA sequence: TGTGCCAGCAGCCCCGCAGGGGCTGGTGGCTACACCTTC.

Only a few counts were recorded for this clonotype. The chain joins TRBV20-1 to TRBJ2-6, with unresolved D. In germline, CDR1 is DFQATT, CDR2 SNEGSKA (reference sequence). V shed 3 bases and J shed 2 bases, with 8 bases lying between them. This CDR3 region has 14 residues. The CDR3 DNA sequence: TGCAGTGCTAGCTTGGGAACTGGGGCCAACGTCCTGACTTTC. This sequence encodes CSASLGTGANVLTF.

The sample holds a few counts of this clonotype. The chain has TRBV14 and TRBJ1-4; tentative D call: TRBD1 (5 bases). Germline V gene sequence: CDR1 SGHDN, CDR2 FVKESK. The CDR3 has 18 residues. V lost 4 bases to trimming and J lost 0 bases, with 18 bases between them. The CDR3, as DNA: TGTGCCAGCAGCCCGAAGATGGGGCAGCCGGCAACTAATGAAAAACTGTTTTTT. This sequence encodes CASSPKMGQPATNEKLFF.

This clonotype was observed at least ten times. The chain joins TRBV2 to TRBJ2-7; 9 bases map to TRBD1. J was trimmed by 3 bases and V by 8 bases; bases with no gene match: 11. This CDR3 spans 15 amino acids. Germline loops: CDR1 SNHLY, CDR2 FYNNEI. The CDR3 sequence: CASLIIRDRVYEQYF. The CDR3 DNA sequence: TGTGCCAGCCTCATAATCCGGGACAGGGTCTACGAGCAGTACTTC.

This clonotype has ten or more counts. The CDR3 nucleotides read TGTGCCAGCAGCCCAGGGACTAGCGGGAGACGGGAGACCCAGTACTTC. Its translation is CASSPGTSGRRETQYF. The V call is TRBV3-1, the J call TRBJ2-5; 14 positions match TRBD2. V shed 4 bases and J 5 bases; nucleotides not matched to a gene: 6. The CDR3 spans 16 residues. Looked up from germline, CDR1 is LGHDT and CDR2 is YNNKEL (reference sequence).

As concerns this clonotype: A much larger clonotype is one base distant, so this may be a read error. This chain connects TRBV28 to TRBJ1-1; 9 nucleotides match TRBD1. The V and J ends lost 6 bases and 1 base, in that order; junction bases with no gene match: 9. Germline V CDR1 and CDR2: MDHEN, SYDVKM. The CDR3 runs 16 residues. CDR3 nucleotide sequence: TGTGCCAGCAGGCCCGGGACAGGGAGTGGGAACACTGAAGCTTTCTTT. Residues: CASRPGTGSGNTEAFF.

This clonotype came up many times. The CDR3 DNA reads as TGCAGTGCTAGAAGGCCGGGACTACCTAGTGAGCAGTTCTTC. It yields the protein CSARRPGLPSEQFF. The chain uses TRBV20-1 and TRBJ2-1, with 7 bases fitting TRBD2. V shed 2 bases and J 9 bases; nucleotides not matched to a gene: 10. CDR1 and CDR2 from the germline V gene are DFQATT and SNEGSKA (reference sequence). The CDR3 spans 14 residues.

This clonotype was detected ten times or more. The chain couples TRBV11-2 to TRBJ1-1; D remains unclear. The CDR3 is 14 amino acids. V was clipped by 5 bases and J by 0 bases, with 10 bases between them. Germline V gives CDR1 SGHAT, CDR2 FQNNGV. The CDR3, as DNA: TGTGCCAGCAGCCAAGACCAACTGAACACTGAAGCTTTCTTT. Residues: CASSQDQLNTEAFF.

The chain combines TRBV20-1 with TRBJ2-2, with TRBD2 identical over 14 bases. CDR1 is DFQATT and CDR2 is SNEGSKA in the germline V gene (reference sequence). The CDR3 runs 17 residues. Trimming cost V 2 bases and J 3 bases; bases outside gene matches: 5. CDR3 amino acids: CSARSGTSGSDTGELFF. In nucleotides, the CDR3 is TGCAGTGCTAGATCCGGGACTAGCGGGAGTGACACCGGGGAGCTGTTTTTT.

This clonotype was detected only a few times. The gene calls are TRBV7-2 and TRBJ2-5; 7 bases match TRBD1. The germline V gene has CDR1 SGHTA and CDR2 FQGNSA. J was trimmed by 2 bases and V by 7 bases; bases with no gene match: 13. The CDR3 runs to 16 residues. The CDR3 DNA follows: TGTGCCAGCATAAGGGGGCGAGGGGTTCGTCAAGAGACCCAGTACTTC. It yields the protein CASIRGRGVRQETQYF.

The table lists this clonotype with many counts. The chain joins TRBV6-1 to TRBJ1-4; 7 bases align to TRBD1. The V and J ends lost 3 bases and 7 bases, in that order; junction bases with no gene match: 26. This CDR3 spans 21 amino acids. Looked up from germline, CDR1 is MNHNS and CDR2 is SASEGT. CDR3 DNA sequence: TGTGCCAGCAGTGATCGCGTTACCTTACAGGGGCGAGCGCCGTTGCGTGAAAAACTGTTTTTT. This encodes CASSDRVTLQGRAPLREKLFF.

This clonotype was counted at least ten times. The V gene is TRBV10-1, the J gene TRBJ2-1; 8 bases are a match to TRBD2. Per germline, CDR1 WNHNN and CDR2 SYGVQD (reference sequence). The CDR3 is made up of 14 amino acids. After removal of 3 bases from V and 5 bases from J, the junction contained 3 bases not matched to a gene. The CDR3: CASSETSGNNEQFF. The CDR3 coding sequence is TGCGCCAGCAGTGAAACTAGCGGTAACAATGAGCAGTTCTTC.

This clonotype appeared many times. V and J are TRBV5-1 and TRBJ1-1, with a possible D match to TRBD1 (6 bases). V was cut by 2 bases and J by 2 bases, with 19 bases left in between. From germline, CDR1 is SGHRS and CDR2 YFSETQ. The CDR3 length is 17 residues. The chain's CDR3 is CASSLLGRGGVNTEAFF. CDR3 bases: TGCGCCAGCAGCTTATTGGGCAGGGGAGGGGTTAACACTGAAGCTTTCTTT.

This clonotype was observed a handful of times. V usage is TRBV18 and J usage is TRBJ1-1; 8 positions agree with TRBD1. Per germline, CDR1 KGHSH and CDR2 LQKENI. V shed 4 bases, J shed 4 bases, and the junction held 11 bases outside the gene matches. This CDR3 region has 16 residues. The CDR3 spells CASSHDRGRLSTEAFF. The CDR3 nucleotides are TGTGCCAGCTCACACGACAGGGGTCGACTGAGCACTGAAGCTTTCTTT.

This clonotype was observed at least ten times. The J gene is TRBJ2-1, the V gene TRBV9; D may be TRBD1 (6 bases). Trimming took 7 bases from V and 3 from J, leaving 11 bases between them. CDR3 length equals 13 residues. In germline, CDR1 is SGDLS, CDR2 YYNGEE. The CDR3 loop is CASADSYYNEQFF. The CDR3 DNA sequence: TGTGCCAGCGCGGACAGTTACTACAATGAGCAGTTCTTC.

Only a few counts were recorded for this clonotype. This sequence joins TRBV3-1 and TRBJ2-4, with a tentative D call TRBD1 (5 bases). Trimming left V 3 bases short and J 3 bases short, with 15 bases between. Germline CDR1 is LGHDT and CDR2 is YNNKEL (reference sequence). This CDR3 has 16 residues. The CDR3 spells CASSHVGAKGKNIQYF. CDR3 DNA sequence: TGTGCCAGCAGCCACGTAGGGGCAAAGGGCAAAAACATTCAGTACTTC.

This clonotype was seen more than once but under ten times. The J gene is TRBJ2-1, the V gene TRBV30; TRBD2 aligns across 9 bases. This CDR3 has 13 residues. V lost 4 bases, J lost 7 bases, and 5 bases stayed unmatched. The germline V gene has CDR1 GTSNPN and CDR2 SVGIG (reference sequence). CDR3 sequence: CAWTSGTFNEQFF. CDR3 coding DNA: TGTGCCTGGACTAGCGGGACGTTTAATGAGCAGTTCTTC.

This clonotype was picked up a small number of times. The rearrangement joins TRBV20-1 to TRBJ2-7, with D tentatively TRBD1 (6 bases). The V and J ends lost 5 bases and 3 bases respectively, with 11 bases between them. This CDR3 spans 12 amino acids. Germline lookup yields CDR1 DFQATT and CDR2 SNEGSKA (reference sequence). The chain's CDR3 is CSAQGKNYEQYF. Written as DNA, the CDR3 is TGCAGTGCTCAGGGGAAGAACTACGAGCAGTACTTC.

This clonotype was seen only a few times. The V gene is TRBV4-1, the J gene TRBJ2-7; a possible D gene is TRBD2 (6 bases). The germline gives CDR1 MGHRA, CDR2 YSYEKL. Trimming removed 0 bases at V and 7 bases at J, with 16 bases between. The length of the CDR3 is 15 residues. The CDR3 loop is CASSQDVGRSGEQYF. The CDR3 region has the DNA TGCGCCAGCAGCCAAGATGTTGGGAGGAGTGGTGAGCAGTACTTC.

This clonotype was found many times. The genes are TRBV7-9 and TRBJ2-6, with unresolved D. The ends were cut back, 2 bases at V and 2 bases at J, with 7 bases in the middle. The germline V gene encodes CDR1 SEHNR and CDR2 FQNEAQ (reference sequence). The CDR3 extends over 15 amino acids. CDR3 nucleotides: TGTGCCAGCAGCTTATCTGGGACTGGGGCCAACGTCCTGACTTTC. Translating gives CASSLSGTGANVLTF.

The V gene is TRBV19, the J gene TRBJ2-5; 10 bases are a match to TRBD2. Germline V lookup: CDR1 LNHDA, CDR2 SQIVND (reference sequence). The ends lost 4 bases at V and 5 bases at J; junction bases unmatched: 4. There are 14 residues in the CDR3. The CDR3: CASSKLAGVETQYF. The CDR3 DNA follows: TGTGCCAGTAGTAAGCTAGCGGGAGTGGAGACCCAGTACTTC.